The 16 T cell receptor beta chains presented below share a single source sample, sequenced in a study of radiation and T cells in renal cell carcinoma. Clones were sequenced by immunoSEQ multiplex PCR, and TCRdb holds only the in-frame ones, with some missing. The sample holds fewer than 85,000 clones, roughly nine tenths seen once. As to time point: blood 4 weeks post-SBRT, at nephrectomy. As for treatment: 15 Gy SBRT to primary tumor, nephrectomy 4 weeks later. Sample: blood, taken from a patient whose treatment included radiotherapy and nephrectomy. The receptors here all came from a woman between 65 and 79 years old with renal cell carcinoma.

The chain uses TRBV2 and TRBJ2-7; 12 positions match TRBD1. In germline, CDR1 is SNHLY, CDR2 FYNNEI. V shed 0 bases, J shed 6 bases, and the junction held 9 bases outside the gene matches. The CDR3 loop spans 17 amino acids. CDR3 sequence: CASSEARGTGGIGEQYF. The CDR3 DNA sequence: TGTGCCAGCAGTGAAGCGAGAGGGACAGGGGGCATTGGCGAGCAGTACTTC. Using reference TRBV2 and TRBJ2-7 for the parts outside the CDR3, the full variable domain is EPEVTQTPSHQVTQMGQEVILRCVPISNHLYFYWYRQILGQKVEFLVSFYNNEISEKSEIFDDQFSVERPDGSNFTLKIRSTKLEDSAMYFCASSEARGTGGIGEQYFGPGTRLTVT.

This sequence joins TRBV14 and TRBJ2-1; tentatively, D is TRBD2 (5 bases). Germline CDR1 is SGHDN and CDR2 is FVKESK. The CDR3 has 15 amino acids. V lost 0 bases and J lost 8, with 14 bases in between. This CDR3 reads CASSQDPPASHEQFF. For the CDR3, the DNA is TGTGCCAGCAGCCAAGACCCCCCAGCTAGCCATGAGCAGTTCTTC.

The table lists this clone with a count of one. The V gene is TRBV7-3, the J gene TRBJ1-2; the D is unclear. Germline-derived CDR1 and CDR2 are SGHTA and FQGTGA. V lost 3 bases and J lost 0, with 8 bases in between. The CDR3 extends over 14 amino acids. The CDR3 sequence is CASSLDGANYGYTF. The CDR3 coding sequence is TGTGCCAGCAGCTTGGACGGAGCTAACTATGGCTACACCTTC.

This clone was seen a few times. CDR3 protein: CASSLGPVQDVTEAFF. The CDR3 bases are TGTGCCAGCAGCTTGGGGCCGGTCCAAGATGTCACTGAAGCTTTCTTT. V is TRBV5-4 and J is TRBJ1-1; D is uncertain. This CDR3 spans 16 amino acids. Germline CDR1 SGHNT, CDR2 YYREEE (reference sequence). Trimming took 0 bases from V and 4 from J, leaving 16 bases between them.

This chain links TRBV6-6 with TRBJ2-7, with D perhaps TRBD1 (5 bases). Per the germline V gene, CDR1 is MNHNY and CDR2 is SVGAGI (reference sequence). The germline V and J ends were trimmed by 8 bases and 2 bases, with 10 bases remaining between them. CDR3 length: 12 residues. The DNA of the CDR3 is TGTGCCAGCGCCCAGGGTCCCTACGAGCAGTACTTC. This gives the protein CASAQGPYEQYF.

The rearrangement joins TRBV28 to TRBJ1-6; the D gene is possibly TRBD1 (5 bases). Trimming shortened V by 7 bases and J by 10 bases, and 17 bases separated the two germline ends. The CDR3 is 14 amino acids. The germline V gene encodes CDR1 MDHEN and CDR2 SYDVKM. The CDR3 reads CASTVRGDWSPLHF. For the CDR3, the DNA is TGTGCCAGCACCGTACGGGGGGATTGGTCACCCCTCCACTTT.

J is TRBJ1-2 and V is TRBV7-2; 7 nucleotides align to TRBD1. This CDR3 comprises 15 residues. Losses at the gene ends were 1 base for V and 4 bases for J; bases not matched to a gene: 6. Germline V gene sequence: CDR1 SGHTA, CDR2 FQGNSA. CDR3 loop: CASSLERTGRYGYTF. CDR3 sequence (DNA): TGTGCCAGCAGCTTAGAGCGGACAGGCCGCTATGGCTACACCTTC.

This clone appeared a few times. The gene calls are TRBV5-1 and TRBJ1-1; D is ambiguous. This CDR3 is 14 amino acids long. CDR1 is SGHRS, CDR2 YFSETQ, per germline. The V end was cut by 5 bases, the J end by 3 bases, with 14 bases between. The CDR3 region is CASRRWGVDTEAFF. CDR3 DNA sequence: TGCGCCAGCAGACGTTGGGGAGTGGACACTGAAGCTTTCTTT.

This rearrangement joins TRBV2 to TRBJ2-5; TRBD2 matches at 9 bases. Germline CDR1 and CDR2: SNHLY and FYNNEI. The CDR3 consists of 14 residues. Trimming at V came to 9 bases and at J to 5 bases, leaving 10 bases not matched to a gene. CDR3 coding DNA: TGTGCCAGTTCCCTGCGGGGGGGCTTGGAGACCCAGTACTTC. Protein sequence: CASSLRGGLETQYF.

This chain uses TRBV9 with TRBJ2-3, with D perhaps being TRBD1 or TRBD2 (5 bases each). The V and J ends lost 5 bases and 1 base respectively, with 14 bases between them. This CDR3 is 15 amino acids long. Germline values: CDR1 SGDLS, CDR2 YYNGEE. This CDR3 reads CASSAMRGGTDTQYF. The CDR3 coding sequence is TGTGCCAGCAGTGCAATGAGGGGCGGCACAGATACGCAGTATTTT.

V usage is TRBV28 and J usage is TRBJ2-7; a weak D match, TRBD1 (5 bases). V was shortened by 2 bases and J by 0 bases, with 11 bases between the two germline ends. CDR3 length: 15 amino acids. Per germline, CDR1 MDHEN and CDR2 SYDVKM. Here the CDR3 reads CASSLAGRISYEQYF. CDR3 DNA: TGTGCCAGCAGTTTAGCAGGGCGGATCTCCTACGAGCAGTACTTC.

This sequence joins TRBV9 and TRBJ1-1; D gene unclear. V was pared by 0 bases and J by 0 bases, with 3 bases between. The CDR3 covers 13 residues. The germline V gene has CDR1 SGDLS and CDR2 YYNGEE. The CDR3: CASSVELNTEAFF. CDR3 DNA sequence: TGTGCCAGCAGCGTAGAGTTGAACACTGAAGCTTTCTTT.

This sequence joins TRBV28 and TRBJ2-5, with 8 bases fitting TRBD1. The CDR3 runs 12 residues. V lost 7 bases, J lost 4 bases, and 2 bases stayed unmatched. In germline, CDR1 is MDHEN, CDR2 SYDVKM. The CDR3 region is CASTGGVETQYF. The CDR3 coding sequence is TGTGCCAGCACAGGGGGCGTAGAGACCCAGTACTTC.

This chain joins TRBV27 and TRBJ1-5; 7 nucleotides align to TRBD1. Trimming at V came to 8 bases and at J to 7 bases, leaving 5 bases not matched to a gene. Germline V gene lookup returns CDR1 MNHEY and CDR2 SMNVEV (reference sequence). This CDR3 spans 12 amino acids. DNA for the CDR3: TGTGCCAGCGGCGAACAGGGGCAGCCCCAGCATTTT. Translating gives CASGEQGQPQHF.

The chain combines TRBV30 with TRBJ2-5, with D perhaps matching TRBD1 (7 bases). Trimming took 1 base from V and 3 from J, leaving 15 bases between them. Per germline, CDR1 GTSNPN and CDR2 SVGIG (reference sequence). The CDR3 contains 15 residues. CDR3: CAWSDRGTVKETQYF. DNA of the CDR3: TGTGCCTGGAGTGACCGGGGGACAGTGAAAGAGACCCAGTACTTC.

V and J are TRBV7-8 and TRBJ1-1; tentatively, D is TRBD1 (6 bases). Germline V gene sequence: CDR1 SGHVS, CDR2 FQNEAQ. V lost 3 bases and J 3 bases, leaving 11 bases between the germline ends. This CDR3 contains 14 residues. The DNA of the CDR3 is TGTGCCAGCAGCTTGTTCTACAGGGACACTGAAGCTTTCTTT. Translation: CASSLFYRDTEAFF.